What follows are 7 T cell receptor beta chains derived from one specimen sequenced in a study of kidney transplant recipient with SARS-CoV-2 infection (dated by TCRdb to about 2021). The sample's time point, from its label and the paper: pre-pandemic baseline sample and day 111 after first positive SARS-CoV-2 test. The listed sequencing device is Illumina MiSeq. Through fastp at Q25 and MiXCR, TCRdb rebuilt clones from the public reads, retaining in-frame beta chains. Rows with a matching CDR3 protein are joined into one entry that keeps the most common DNA and genes. The sample data list approximately 240,000 distinct CDR3 sequences, and about 30% of these were observed just once. 7% to 8% of the sample is taken by the ten largest. The sample was a blood sample, taken at baseline and on roughly day 110 from a kidney transplant recipient. These receptors originate from a male patient aged 30 to 39 who had COVID-19 and was a kidney transplant recipient. After a transplant, not all T cells may be the patient's own; some may come from the graft donor.

This clonotype was observed a few times. The chain uses TRBV5-4 and TRBJ1-2; D remains unclear. V lost 7 bases and J lost 4, with 23 bases in between. This CDR3 is 16 amino acids long. Germline-derived CDR1 and CDR2 are SGHNT and YYREEE (reference sequence). The DNA of the CDR3 is TGTGCCAGCCGGTATTCCGTACCAGGAAAGACCTATGGCTACACCTTC. This sequence encodes CASRYSVPGKTYGYTF.

As for this clonotype: Given a much more abundant clone one base away, this may be a read error. The rearrangement links TRBV7-8 to TRBJ1-6; D is unclear. Germline CDR1 is SGHVS and CDR2 is FQNEAQ. The CDR3 totals 14 residues. CDR3: CASGFGWVQSPLHF. CDR3 DNA: TGTGCCAGCGGCTTTGGTTGGGTGCAGTCACCCCTCCACTTT.

For this clonotype: A much larger clone lies one base from this, so it may be a read error. The J gene is TRBJ2-7, the V gene TRBV4-1; D is undetermined. Germline loops: CDR1 MGHRA, CDR2 YSYEKL. V was clipped by 1 base and J by 0 bases, with 4 bases between them. This CDR3 has 13 amino acids. The CDR3 bases are TGCGCCAGCAGCCAAGGGGTCTCCTACGAGCAGTACTTC. It is translated as CASSQGVSYEQYF.

A remark on this clonotype: It may be a read error: a sequence one base away is much more abundant. The J gene is TRBJ2-3, the V gene TRBV7-2; D remains ambiguous. The CDR3 extends over 13 amino acids. Per germline, CDR1 SGHTA and CDR2 FQGNSA. CDR3 protein: CASGLYGTDTQYF. CDR3 DNA sequence: TGTGCCAGCGGCTTATACGGCACAGATACGCAGTATTTT.

The rearrangement links TRBV21-1 to TRBJ2-3. TRBV21-1 is designated a pseudogene. The CDR3 spans 17 residues. The CDR3 sequence: CASRWSVATAMQDTRYF. The CDR3 DNA is TGTGCCAGCAGGTGGTCTGTAGCTACAGCCATGCAAGATACGCGGTATTTT.

The sample holds many counts of this clonotype. The chain employs TRBV7-3 and TRBJ1-6; a weak D match, TRBD1 (5 bases). Deletions cut 2 bases from V and 10 bases from J, with 9 bases between. Germline CDR1 SGHTA, CDR2 FQGTGA. The CDR3 runs to 13 residues. CDR3 sequence: CASSLFGGSPLHF. In DNA form, the CDR3 reads TGTGCCAGCAGCTTATTTGGGGGATCACCCCTCCACTTT.

This clonotype occurred many times. The chain employs TRBV10-1 and TRBJ1-2; D is uncertain. V lost 5 bases and J 4 bases, leaving 23 bases between the germline ends. The germline V gene has CDR1 WNHNN and CDR2 SYGVQD (reference sequence). CDR3 length: 17 amino acids. The CDR3 region is CASSTEQRSRKTYGYTF. The CDR3 DNA reads as TGCGCCAGCAGTACAGAACAAAGATCGCGAAAGACCTATGGCTACACCTTC.